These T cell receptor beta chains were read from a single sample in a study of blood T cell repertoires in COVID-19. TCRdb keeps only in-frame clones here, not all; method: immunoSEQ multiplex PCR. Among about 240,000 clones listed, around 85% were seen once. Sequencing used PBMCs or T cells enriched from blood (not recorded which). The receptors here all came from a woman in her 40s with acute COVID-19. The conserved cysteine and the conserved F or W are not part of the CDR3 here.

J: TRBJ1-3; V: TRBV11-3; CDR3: ASSSGQGYSGNTIY
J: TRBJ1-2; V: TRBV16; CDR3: ASSQNREYYGYT
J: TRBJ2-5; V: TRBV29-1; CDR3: SVDLGGTAPSVTQY
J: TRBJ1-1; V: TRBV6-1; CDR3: ASSDREETEAF
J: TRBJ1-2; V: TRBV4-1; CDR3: ASSQDNWQGYGYT
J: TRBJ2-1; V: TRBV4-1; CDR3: ASSPHSGTGGNGIKF
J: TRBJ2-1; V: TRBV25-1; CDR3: ASRGVGNEQF
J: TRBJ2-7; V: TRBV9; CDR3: ASSPGQGPYEQY
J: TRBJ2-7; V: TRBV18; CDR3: ASSTLRDREPYEQY
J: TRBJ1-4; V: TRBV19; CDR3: ASSTDREEANEKLF
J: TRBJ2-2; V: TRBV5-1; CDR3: ASSRDRGRGGELF
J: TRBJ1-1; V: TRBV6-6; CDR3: ASEGQQNTEAF
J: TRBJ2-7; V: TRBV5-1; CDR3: ASRAGTGSPGLAGGGYEQY
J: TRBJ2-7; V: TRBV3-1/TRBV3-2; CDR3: ASSQQPGQGYEQY
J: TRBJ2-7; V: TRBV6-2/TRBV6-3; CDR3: ASSYSRTRLSSSYEQY
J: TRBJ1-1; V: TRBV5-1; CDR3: ASSFGQGGTEAF
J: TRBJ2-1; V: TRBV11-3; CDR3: ASSLGPSSYNEQF
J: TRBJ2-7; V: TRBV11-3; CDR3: ASSLVTGSHYEQY
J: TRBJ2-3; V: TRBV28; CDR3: ASSALAVGRDTQY
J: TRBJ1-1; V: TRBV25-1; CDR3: ASRGPNTEAF
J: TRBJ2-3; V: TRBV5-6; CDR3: ASSLPWRGGRRTDTQY
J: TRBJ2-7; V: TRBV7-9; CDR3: ASSPTTAGSGQQY
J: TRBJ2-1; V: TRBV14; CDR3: ASSQDFGYNEQF
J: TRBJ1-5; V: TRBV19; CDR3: ASSIILLRTVSNQPQH
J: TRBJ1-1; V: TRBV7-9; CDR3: ASSRDLNTEAF
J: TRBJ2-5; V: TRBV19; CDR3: ASSISTEETQY
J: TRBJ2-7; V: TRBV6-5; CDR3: ASTWTSGNYEQY
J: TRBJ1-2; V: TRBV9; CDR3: ASSEGDRGPYYGYT
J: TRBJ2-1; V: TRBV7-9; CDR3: ASSILAGSREQF
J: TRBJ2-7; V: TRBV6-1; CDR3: ASSEETGFQVQY
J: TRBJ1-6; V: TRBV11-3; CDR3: ASSLRPSGGSPLH
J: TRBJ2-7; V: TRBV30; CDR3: AWSQTGGLYEQY
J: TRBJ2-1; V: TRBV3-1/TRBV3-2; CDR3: ASKVGGLAVNEQF